The 23 T cell receptor beta chains reported below all come from one sample, sequenced in a study of cytomegalovirus exposure and HLA in healthy donors. PCR used 60 Vbeta primers and 13 Jbeta primers. Profiling relied on immunoSEQ multiplex PCR, and the TCRdb table lists in-frame clones only, not all of them. This sample has about 130,000 clones, with around 85% found just once. What was sequenced was PBMCs. These receptors were obtained from a man between 18 and 29 years old in good health and CMV-seropositive.

This chain uses TRBV6-6 with TRBJ1-2; D unclear. Germline V lookup: CDR1 MNHNY, CDR2 SVGAGI (reference sequence). V was cut by 6 bases and J by 3 bases, with 11 bases left in between. The length of the CDR3 is 13 residues. Here the CDR3 DNA reads TGTGCCAGCAGCCCAGACACCGACTATGGCTACACCTTC. The encoded protein is CASSPDTDYGYTF.

This clone has a handful of counts. J is TRBJ2-1 and V is TRBV11-2, with TRBD1 matching over 7 bases. The germline gives CDR1 SGHAT, CDR2 FQNNGV. CDR3 size: 15 residues. The V segment lost 2 bases and the J segment 5 bases; nucleotides outside the gene matches: 6. CDR3 in amino acids: CASSLTGVGNNEQFF. CDR3 sequence (DNA): TGTGCCAGCAGCTTAACAGGGGTAGGGAACAATGAGCAGTTCTTC.

The chain recombines TRBV5-1 with TRBJ1-6, with D hard to call. V was pared by 0 bases and J by 0 bases, with 7 bases between. CDR1 and CDR2 from the germline V gene are SGHRS and YFSETQ. This CDR3 comprises 16 residues. The CDR3 bases are TGCGCCAGCAGCTTGGGGCTCGCCTCCTATAATTCACCCCTCCACTTT. Translation: CASSLGLASYNSPLHF.

The V and J genes are TRBV18 and TRBJ2-1, with a possible D match to TRBD1 (6 bases). V was clipped by 5 bases and J by 4 bases, with 12 bases between them. Germline CDR1 KGHSH, CDR2 LQKENI. The CDR3 runs 14 residues. CDR3 sequence reads: CASSTRGQYNEQFF. In DNA form, the CDR3 reads TGTGCCAGCTCAACCCGTGGACAGTACAATGAGCAGTTCTTC.

This CDR3 reads CASSSGSGNVYEQYF. The CDR3 DNA sequence: TGTGCCAGCAGCTCTGGATCGGGAAATGTCTACGAGCAGTACTTC. V usage is TRBV7-2 and J usage is TRBJ2-7; perhaps TRBD2 as D (5 bases). Germline V CDR1 and CDR2: SGHTA, FQGNSA. V lost 4 bases to trimming and J lost 3 bases, with 16 bases between them. The CDR3 covers 15 residues.

The table lists this clone with a few counts. J is TRBJ2-1 and V is TRBV27, with a weak D call TRBD2 (7 bases). CDR3 size: 17 residues. CDR1 is MNHEY and CDR2 is SMNVEV in the germline V gene (reference sequence). V was clipped by 6 bases and J by 7 bases, with 25 bases between them. The CDR3 sequence is CASRRRGGEGTRNEQFF. In DNA form, the CDR3 reads TGTGCCAGCAGACGGAGAGGGGGGGAGGGAACTCGGAATGAGCAGTTCTTC.

This clone occurred a few times. The V call is TRBV5-5, the J call TRBJ2-2; 9 nucleotides match TRBD1. The length of the CDR3 is 14 residues. V lost 2 bases, J lost 6 bases, and 2 bases stayed unmatched. Germline CDR1 is SGHKS and CDR2 is YYEKEE (reference sequence). The CDR3: CASSFWTGAGELFF. DNA of the CDR3: TGTGCCAGCAGCTTCTGGACAGGGGCCGGGGAGCTGTTTTTT.

The chain couples TRBV6-1 to TRBJ1-4; 11 nucleotides agree with TRBD1. This CDR3 is built from 15 residues. The germline gives CDR1 MNHNS, CDR2 SASEGT. Trimming took 0 bases from V and 8 from J; bases not matched to a gene: 2. CDR3 DNA: TGTGCCAGCAGTGAAGCGGGGGACAGGGGGGAAAAACTGTTTTTT. Its translation is CASSEAGDRGEKLFF.

This clone was seen only once. V usage is TRBV7-2 and J usage is TRBJ2-1, with 7 nucleotides matching TRBD1. The J segment lost 0 bases and the V segment lost 6 bases, leaving 5 bases of the junction unmatched. CDR1 and CDR2 from the germline V gene are SGHTA and FQGNSA. The CDR3 loop spans 15 amino acids. CDR3 amino acids: CASSFRGSSYNEQFF. Written as DNA, the CDR3 is TGTGCCAGCAGTTTCAGGGGGTCCTCCTACAATGAGCAGTTCTTC.

The CDR3 loop is CAIRPTVNTEAFF. DNA for the CDR3: TGTGCCATCAGACCGACAGTGAACACTGAAGCTTTCTTT. The rearrangement uses TRBV10-3 and TRBJ1-1, with D maybe TRBD1 (5 bases). The CDR3 consists of 13 residues. V was clipped by 6 bases and J by 0 bases, with 8 bases between them. CDR1 is ENHRY, CDR2 SYGVKD, per germline.

The rearrangement uses TRBV7-2 and TRBJ2-1; D uncertain. This CDR3 is 13 amino acids long. The V gene's germline CDR1 is SGHTA and CDR2 FQGNSA. V lost 2 bases to trimming and J lost 10 bases, with 12 bases between them. DNA for the CDR3: TGTGCCAGCAGCTTATCTGAGGATTGGGAGCAGTTCTTC. This encodes CASSLSEDWEQFF.

The chain joins TRBV7-2 to TRBJ2-7; the match to TRBD1 covers 9 bases. V shed 1 base and J 2 bases; nucleotides not matched to a gene: 12. The CDR3 spans 18 residues. The germline CDR1 and CDR2 sequences are SGHTA and FQGNSA. DNA of the CDR3: TGTGCCAGCAGCTTAGGTTTCCCGGGACAGGGAGTCACCTACGAGCAGTACTTC. Translating gives CASSLGFPGQGVTYEQYF.

This CDR3 is CASSQEEPLLTGTQYF. In DNA, the CDR3 is TGCGCCAGCAGCCAAGAGGAGCCGCTTCTGACGGGGACCCAGTACTTC. This chain connects TRBV4-1 to TRBJ2-5; D not resolved. The CDR3 is 16 residues long. Deletions cut 0 bases from V and 7 bases from J, with 18 bases between. Looked up from germline, CDR1 is MGHRA and CDR2 is YSYEKL.

The V gene is TRBV15, the J gene TRBJ1-6, with D perhaps matching TRBD1 (5 bases). The V end was cut by 1 base, the J end by 9 bases, with 16 bases between. The CDR3 consists of 16 residues. Germline V gene lookup returns CDR1 LNHNV and CDR2 YYDKDF (reference sequence). The CDR3 region is CATSRVLPGYGSPLHF. In DNA form, the CDR3 reads TGTGCCACCAGCAGAGTTCTTCCAGGGTACGGTTCACCCCTCCACTTT.

The CDR3 region is CASSVPQAGGSSNEQFF. The CDR3 bases are TGTGCCAGCAGTGTACCTCAAGCGGGAGGGTCGTCTAATGAGCAGTTCTTC. The V gene is TRBV2, the J gene TRBJ2-1; 10 positions match TRBD2. The CDR3 loop spans 17 amino acids. The ends lost 4 bases at V and 7 bases at J; junction bases unmatched: 13. Germline-derived CDR1 and CDR2 are SNHLY and FYNNEI.

The rearrangement uses TRBV5-1 and TRBJ1-4; no clear D gene. Deletions cut 0 bases from V and 8 bases from J, with 8 bases between. Germline V CDR1 and CDR2: SGHRS, YFSETQ. The CDR3 length is 13 residues. The CDR3 nucleotides read TGCGCCAGCAGCTTGGTGGCAGAAGAAAAACTGTTTTTT. Residues: CASSLVAEEKLFF.

The V call is TRBV6-1, the J call TRBJ2-4, with TRBD2 as a possible D gene (5 bases). CDR1 is MNHNS, CDR2 SASEGT, per germline. CDR3 length equals 14 residues. Trimming stripped 2 bases from V and 8 bases from J, with 13 bases between. CDR3 sequence (DNA): TGTGCCAGCAGTGAATCATACACTAGAGACATTCAGTACTTC. Translation: CASSESYTRDIQYF.

With respect to this clone: The sample contains more than one DNA sequence encoding this CDR3. The V and J genes are TRBV7-2 and TRBJ2-5; possibly TRBD2 for D (5 bases). The ends were cut back, 5 bases at V and 3 bases at J, with 13 bases in the middle. The CDR3 spans 14 residues. Germline V CDR1 and CDR2: SGHTA, FQGNSA. The CDR3 sequence: CASSLRTGKETQYF. The CDR3 nucleotides read TGTGCCAGCAGCCTACGGACGGGAAAAGAGACCCAGTACTTC.

This chain uses TRBV7-9 with TRBJ2-1; D unclear. V was trimmed by 0 bases and J by 1 base, leaving 7 bases between them. The CDR3 loop spans 15 amino acids. The V gene's germline CDR1 is SEHNR and CDR2 FQNEAQ (reference sequence). DNA of the CDR3: TGTGCCAGCAGCTTAGCACTCCTTTCCTACAATGAGCAGTTCTTC. Translated, it gives CASSLALLSYNEQFF. The complete variable domain, with remaining parts taken from reference TRBV7-9 and TRBJ2-1, reads DTGVSQNPRHKITKRGQNVTFRCDPISEHNRLYWYRQTLGQGPEFLTYFQNEAQLEKSRLLSDRFSAERPKGSFSTLEIQRTEQGDSAMYLCASSLALLSYNEQFFGPGTRLTVL.

The CDR3 DNA sequence: TGCGCCAGCACTCTCAGTTCCACCGGGGAGCTGTTTTTT. This gives the protein CASTLSSTGELFF. This chain uses TRBV5-1 with TRBJ2-2; D gene unclear. The germline V gene encodes CDR1 SGHRS and CDR2 YFSETQ. CDR3 length: 13 amino acids. V lost 6 bases and J 4 bases, leaving 10 bases between the germline ends.

This chain links TRBV4-1 with TRBJ1-2, with a weak D call TRBD1 (5 bases). The germline V gene encodes CDR1 MGHRA and CDR2 YSYEKL. The length of the CDR3 is 13 residues. Trimming removed 4 bases from V and 5 bases from J, with 11 bases in between. The CDR3 DNA reads TGCGCCAGCAGCCCCGGGGGACGGTATGGCTACACCTTC. It codes for CASSPGGRYGYTF.

This clone was observed once. V and J are TRBV9 and TRBJ1-1, with a tentative D call TRBD1 (5 bases). Germline loops: CDR1 SGDLS, CDR2 YYNGEE. CDR3 length: 14 residues. V lost 4 bases, J lost 5 bases, and 15 bases lay in between. Here the CDR3 reads CASSLGTGGTEAFF. CDR3 sequence (DNA): TGTGCCAGCAGCCTAGGGACGGGCGGGACTGAAGCTTTCTTT.

This chain links TRBV7-9 with TRBJ2-7; a possible D gene is TRBD1 (6 bases). This CDR3 region has 15 residues. V was clipped by 0 bases and J by 3 bases, with 12 bases between them. Germline CDR1 SEHNR, CDR2 FQNEAQ (reference sequence). CDR3 nucleotide sequence: TGTGCCAGCAGCTTAGCAGTACAGGGCCACTACGAGCAGTACTTC. This gives the protein CASSLAVQGHYEQYF.